A single sample is the source of the 25 T cell receptor beta chains below, sequenced in a study of beta chain features in type 1 diabetes. The study's findings and limits: Shorter TCRB CDR3s, moderately but significantly so, were found in Type 1 diabetes patients in all four CD4+ subsets.

The isolated RNA, all of it, was reverse transcribed, so expressed TCRB transcripts were what got sequenced. Sequenced by immunoSEQ multiplex PCR; TCRdb stores in-frame clones only, minus some. The table includes approximately 250,000 clones, about a tenth detected once. These receptors have no known antigen. Specimen: naive CD4+ T cells from blood. These receptors came from a man in his thirties or forties with type 1 diabetes.

The chain employs TRBV4-1 and TRBJ2-1; 10 positions match TRBD1. The CDR3 is 15 amino acids. V was clipped by 3 bases and J by 6 bases; unmatched bases: 5. Germline CDR1 and CDR2: MGHRA and YSYEKL. The CDR3 reads CASSQPRTGGNEQFF. DNA of the CDR3: TGCGCCAGCAGCCAGCCTAGGACAGGGGGCAATGAGCAGTTCTTC.

The chain carries TRBV13 and TRBJ2-3, with TRBD1 identical over 7 bases. The CDR3 is 13 amino acids. Germline V gene sequence: CDR1 PRHDT, CDR2 FYEKMQ (reference sequence). The V segment lost 6 bases and the J segment 12 bases; nucleotides outside the gene matches: 12. CDR3 coding DNA: TGTGCCAGCAGTCAAGTCCCGGGACAGACACAGTATTTT. Its protein is CASSQVPGQTQYF.

This clone was recorded a few times. CDR3 nucleotide sequence: TGCGCCAGCAGCGGACAGGGAAGCTCTGGAAACACCATATATTTT. It encodes CASSGQGSSGNTIYF. This rearrangement joins TRBV5-1 to TRBJ1-3, with 8 positions matching TRBD1. CDR3 size: 15 residues. V shed 4 bases, J shed 0 bases, and the junction held 3 bases outside the gene matches. CDR1 and CDR2 from the germline V gene are SGHRS and YFSETQ.

This clone was counted between two and nine times. This chain connects TRBV7-8 to TRBJ2-5; 7 nucleotides line up with TRBD2. Unmatched junction bases numbered 4, after V lost 1 base and J lost 5 bases. The CDR3 has 14 residues. The germline gives CDR1 SGHVS, CDR2 FQNEAQ. The chain's CDR3 is CASSLVTSVETQYF. DNA for the CDR3: TGTGCCAGCAGCTTAGTTACTAGCGTGGAGACCCAGTACTTC.

Comment on this clone: Other DNA sequences of this sample code for an identical CDR3. The chain couples TRBV9 to TRBJ1-2; TRBD1 matches at 8 bases. V trimming: 3 bases; J trimming: 2 bases; junction bases outside the gene matches: 3. The CDR3 contains 14 residues. CDR1 is SGDLS, CDR2 YYNGEE, per germline. The CDR3 region has the DNA TGTGCCAGCAGCGCGAGACAGGGGAACTATGGCTACACCTTC. Its protein product is CASSARQGNYGYTF.

This clone was recorded a few times. CDR3 coding DNA: TGTGCCAGCAGCTTGGGGGGTGTTGAAAATGGCTACACCTTC. Its translation is CASSLGGVENGYTF. The chain joins TRBV7-9 to TRBJ1-2; maybe TRBD1 (5 bases). Germline V CDR1 and CDR2: SEHNR, FQNEAQ (reference sequence). The V end lost 3 bases, the J end lost 6 bases, and 14 bases lay between the germline ends. CDR3 size: 14 residues. Looking up the rest from reference TRBV7-9 and TRBJ1-2 gives the full variable domain: DTGVSQNPRHKITKRGQNVTFRCDPISEHNRLYWYRQTLGQGPEFLTYFQNEAQLEKSRLLSDRFSAERPKGSFSTLEIQRTEQGDSAMYLCASSLGGVENGYTFGSGTRLTVV.

The chain recombines TRBV6-1 with TRBJ2-3; no reliable D call. This CDR3 contains 13 residues. V gave up 6 bases and J gave up 6 bases, with 13 bases separating them. CDR1 is MNHNS and CDR2 is SASEGT in the germline V gene. CDR3 DNA sequence: TGTGCCAGCAGGGAATATAAGCTGGATACGCAGTATTTT. Amino acids: CASREYKLDTQYF.

This clone has more than one count but fewer than ten. This chain joins TRBV7-9 and TRBJ1-3; TRBD1 might be the D (6 bases). There are 15 residues in the CDR3. The V gene lost 5 bases and the J gene lost 4 bases, with 15 bases spanning the gap. Germline lookup yields CDR1 SEHNR and CDR2 FQNEAQ (reference sequence). CDR3 sequence (DNA): TGTGCCAGCAGCACCCGGGACACAAGGGGAAACACCATATATTTT. Translation: CASSTRDTRGNTIYF.

This clone was counted only a few times. The rearrangement uses TRBV15 and TRBJ1-5, with 9 bases matching TRBD1. Per the germline V gene, CDR1 is LNHNV and CDR2 is YYDKDF (reference sequence). CDR3 length equals 15 residues. Trimming took 6 bases from V and 5 from J; bases not matched to a gene: 8. CDR3 in DNA: TGTGCCACCAGTAGAAGGGGACAGGGCCATCAGCCCCAGCATTTT. It translates to CATSRRGQGHQPQHF.

V usage is TRBV10-3 and J usage is TRBJ2-3; D is possibly TRBD1 (5 bases). Germline CDR1 is ENHRY and CDR2 is SYGVKD. CDR3 length: 15 amino acids. Trimming removed 5 bases from V and 2 bases from J, with 14 bases in between. CDR3 coding DNA: TGTGCCATCAGTAACCAGGGTGGAAACACAGATACGCAGTATTTT. This gives the protein CAISNQGGNTDTQYF.

The J gene is TRBJ2-5, the V gene TRBV2, with 10 bases matching TRBD2. Germline lookup yields CDR1 SNHLY and CDR2 FYNNEI. The ends lost 7 bases at V and 5 bases at J; junction bases unmatched: 10. The CDR3 consists of 15 residues. DNA for the CDR3: TGTGCCAGCACGAGGCCTCTAGCGGGGGTGGAGACCCAGTACTTC. Its translation: CASTRPLAGVETQYF.

The sample holds a few counts of this clone. The V call is TRBV15, the J call TRBJ2-3; 7 nucleotides align to TRBD2. After removal of 4 bases from V and 5 bases from J, the junction contained 6 bases not matched to a gene. The CDR3 runs to 14 residues. Per germline, CDR1 LNHNV and CDR2 YYDKDF (reference sequence). Here the CDR3 reads CATSNRLAGDTQYF. In DNA form, the CDR3 reads TGTGCCACCAGCAACCGACTAGCTGGAGATACGCAGTATTTT.

This sequence joins TRBV4-1 and TRBJ1-5; 7 bases map to TRBD1. The CDR3 runs 15 residues. With 4 bases clipped from V and 2 bases from J, the junction kept 5 bases outside the gene matches. The germline CDR1 and CDR2 sequences are MGHRA and YSYEKL. CDR3 protein: CASSPPGQRNQPQHF. The CDR3 coding sequence is TGCGCCAGCAGCCCTCCGGGACAGCGCAATCAGCCCCAGCATTTT.

V and J are TRBV4-2 and TRBJ2-7; TRBD2 aligns across 10 bases. CDR3 length: 14 amino acids. Germline-derived CDR1 and CDR2 are LGHNA and YNFKEQ. J gave up 6 bases and V 0 bases, and 2 bases lay outside the gene matches. The CDR3 DNA reads as TGTGCCAGCAGCCAAGAACTAGCGGGGACCGAGCAGTACTTC. Its protein product is CASSQELAGTEQYF.

The chain employs TRBV7-9 and TRBJ2-7, with 10 bases fitting TRBD1. The length of the CDR3 is 15 residues. CDR1 SEHNR and CDR2 FQNEAQ come from the germline V gene (reference sequence). The V segment lost 5 bases and the J segment 5 bases; nucleotides outside the gene matches: 9. This CDR3 reads CASSPRGTGVNEQYF. CDR3 nucleotide sequence: TGTGCCAGCAGCCCCCGCGGGACAGGGGTAAACGAGCAGTACTTC. Variable domain in full (rest from reference TRBV7-9 and TRBJ2-7): DTGVSQNPRHKITKRGQNVTFRCDPISEHNRLYWYRQTLGQGPEFLTYFQNEAQLEKSRLLSDRFSAERPKGSFSTLEIQRTEQGDSAMYLCASSPRGTGVNEQYFGPGTRLTVT.

The chain recombines TRBV7-6 with TRBJ1-4, with 7 nucleotides matching TRBD1. The trim removed 5 bases at V and 8 bases at J, leaving 11 bases unmatched. The CDR3 covers 15 residues. Germline CDR1 and CDR2: SGHVS and FNYEAQ. CDR3 DNA: TGTGCCAGCAGCGTACAGGGGTGGGGAGACGAAAAACTGTTTTTT. Translating it yields CASSVQGWGDEKLFF.

This clone has more than one count but fewer than ten. The chain couples TRBV7-6 to TRBJ1-1, with D hard to call. Between the trimmed V and J ends, which lost 0 bases and 3 bases, there was a span of 8 bases. This CDR3 is 14 amino acids long. CDR1 SGHVS and CDR2 FNYEAQ come from the germline V gene. The CDR3 sequence: CASSLAGRDTEAFF. The CDR3 DNA reads as TGTGCCAGCAGCTTAGCTGGGAGGGACACTGAAGCTTTCTTT.

The rearrangement links TRBV28 to TRBJ2-1; 13 nucleotides agree with TRBD2. V trimming: 4 bases; J trimming: 7 bases; junction bases outside the gene matches: 4. The length of the CDR3 is 15 residues. Germline V gives CDR1 MDHEN, CDR2 SYDVKM. CDR3 in DNA: TGTGCCAGCAGTTCACTAGCGGGGGGGGATAATGAGCAGTTCTTC. Its translation: CASSSLAGGDNEQFF.

Notes on this clone: Relative to the germline gene, one junction end is altered; a read error may explain this. The CDR3 nucleotides are TGTGCCAGCAGCGAAGGGACAGTCTCCTACAATGAGCAGTTCTTC. Translation gives CASSEGTVSYNEQFF. This rearrangement joins TRBV2 to TRBJ2-1; 7 nucleotides match TRBD1. Per the germline V gene, CDR1 is SNHLY and CDR2 is FYNNEI. The CDR3 runs 15 residues.

CDR3 nucleotides: TGTGCCTGGAGGCGAAGATGGGAGCAGTACTTC. Its protein product is CAWRRRWEQYF. The chain is built from TRBV30 and TRBJ2-7; no clear D. CDR1 and CDR2 from the germline V gene are GTSNPN and SVGIG (reference sequence). V was shortened by 3 bases and J by 7 bases, with 10 bases between the two germline ends. This CDR3 has 11 residues.

The chain joins TRBV19 to TRBJ2-5; TRBD2 matches 10 bases. Germline CDR1 and CDR2: LNHDA and SQIVND (reference sequence). This CDR3 contains 14 residues. Trimming cost V 6 bases and J 3 bases; bases outside gene matches: 4. The CDR3 is CASRDLAGEETQYF. DNA of the CDR3: TGTGCCAGTAGGGACCTAGCGGGGGAAGAGACCCAGTACTTC.

This clone was recorded a few times. The V call is TRBV5-4, the J call TRBJ2-3; tentative D call: TRBD2 (5 bases). This CDR3 has 15 residues. Trimming stripped 3 bases from V and 3 bases from J, with 14 bases between. CDR1 is SGHNT and CDR2 is YYREEE in the germline V gene (reference sequence). Here the CDR3 reads CASSSSGISTDTQYF. In DNA, the CDR3 is TGTGCCAGCAGCTCCTCCGGGATCTCGACAGATACGCAGTATTTT. Variable domain in full (rest from reference TRBV5-4 and TRBJ2-3): ETGVTQSPTHLIKTRGQQVTLRCSSQSGHNTVSWYQQALGQGPQFIFQYYREEENGRGNFPPRFSGLQFPNYSSELNVNALELDDSALYLCASSSSGISTDTQYFGPGTRLTVL.

In regard to this clone: Other nucleotide sequences in the sample specify the same CDR3. The rearrangement joins TRBV4-3 to TRBJ1-4; 9 nucleotides agree with TRBD1. The CDR3 loop spans 14 amino acids. Germline-derived CDR1 and CDR2 are LGHNA and YSLEER. V shed 1 base, J shed 8 bases, and the junction held 2 bases outside the gene matches. CDR3 coding DNA: TGCGCCAGCAGCCAAGGACAGGGGGACGAAAAACTGTTTTTT. Amino acids: CASSQGQGDEKLFF.

V gene TRBV9 combines with J gene TRBJ2-2; D is possibly TRBD1 (5 bases). Trimming removed 3 bases at V and 5 bases at J, with 11 bases between. The CDR3 covers 14 residues. Germline V gene lookup returns CDR1 SGDLS and CDR2 YYNGEE. CDR3 DNA: TGTGCCAGCAGCGGATTCAGGGATACCGGGGAGCTGTTTTTT. Its translation is CASSGFRDTGELFF. Together with reference TRBV9 and TRBJ2-2, the CDR3 gives the full variable domain: DSGVTQTPKHLITATGQRVTLRCSPRSGDLSVYWYQQSLDQGLQFLIQYYNGEERAKGNILERFSAQQFPDLHSELNLSSLELGDSALYFCASSGFRDTGELFFGEGSRLTVL.

The chain uses TRBV4-1 and TRBJ2-1, with unresolved D. V was shortened by 4 bases and J by 4 bases, with 8 bases between the two germline ends. Germline lookup yields CDR1 MGHRA and CDR2 YSYEKL. The CDR3 totals 13 residues. The CDR3 DNA follows: TGCGCCAGCAGCCGTATTATGTACAATGAGCAGTTCTTC. Residues: CASSRIMYNEQFF.